This is a list of T cell receptor beta chains from one sample in a study of T cell changes during pregnancy in multiple sclerosis. Profiling relied on immunoSEQ multiplex PCR, and the TCRdb table lists in-frame clones only, not all of them. In the table there are 15,000 to 25,000 clones, roughly 90% of which are singletons. This specimen consisted of CD8+ T cells from peripheral blood mononuclear cells, obtained in the third trimester of pregnancy. All receptors derive from a female donor in good health, enrolled as a control in a pregnancy study. The CDR3 runs from the conserved cysteine through the conserved F or W. D genes are given only for firm matches. Rows may omit the clone size; those that give it use once, few, many or a size class.

v_call	j_call	clone_size	d_call	cdr3_nt	cdr3_aa
TRBV19	TRBJ2-1	.	TRBD2	TGTGCCAGTAGTAAGACTAGCGGGAGTTTCGATGAGCAGTTCTTC	CASSKTSGSFDEQFF
TRBV29-1	TRBJ2-7	.	.	TGCAGCGTTGAAGGGGGACACAACGACGAGCAGTACTTC	CSVEGGHNDEQYF
TRBV28	TRBJ1-5	.	.	TGTGCCAGCAGTTTAGCGGGGGCTTTTAGTCAGCCCCAGCATTTT	CASSLAGAFSQPQHF
TRBV28	TRBJ2-5	.	.	TGTGCCAGCAGCTTATCACGGGGTTCGGGGTCCCAGTACTTC	CASSLSRGSGSQYF
TRBV27	TRBJ2-7	.	TRBD2	TGTGCCAGCAGCTGGACTAGTGGATCAAGCGAGCAGTACTTC	CASSWTSGSSEQYF
TRBV7-3	TRBJ2-2	.	TRBD2	TGTGCCAGCAGCCATTTGGCTAGCGGGGGGGATTCGAACACCGGGGAGCTGTTTTTT	CASSHLASGGDSNTGELFF
TRBV15	TRBJ1-1	.	.	TGTGCCACCAGCGGAGGGGAGGGCACTGAAGCTTTCTTT	CATSGGEGTEAFF
TRBV5-1	TRBJ2-1	once	.	TGCGCCAGCAGCTTGGAGCCATACAATGAGCAGTTCTTC	CASSLEPYNEQFF
TRBV10-3	TRBJ2-5	.	.	TGTGCCATCAGTGAGAGGGCAGGCGGGGCCCAGTACTTC	CAISERAGGAQYF
TRBV5-8	TRBJ2-1	.	.	TGTGCCAGCAGCTTTACTGGGAGGCCGGCCTACAATGAGCAGTTCTTC	CASSFTGRPAYNEQFF
TRBV18	TRBJ2-1	.	TRBD2	TGTGCCAGCTCACACGGACTAGCGGGAGTGGATGAGCAGTTCTTC	CASSHGLAGVDEQFF
TRBV4-3	TRBJ2-2	.	TRBD1	TGCGCCAGCAGTTTCACAGGGGGCGGTTGGACCGGGGAGCTGTTTTTT	CASSFTGGGWTGELFF
TRBV19	TRBJ1-4	.	.	TGTGCCAGTAGTATTGTAAGGGGCGAAAAACTGTTTTTT	CASSIVRGEKLFF
TRBV7-9	TRBJ2-1	.	TRBD2	TGTGCCAGCAGCTTAGGGGAGGGACTAGCGGGGGGGGACAATGAGCAGTTCTTC	CASSLGEGLAGGDNEQFF
TRBV11-2	TRBJ2-7	.	.	TGTGCCAGCAGCTTAGCCCCCGAGGGGGACGGCCGGGAGCAGTACTTC	CASSLAPEGDGREQYF
TRBV9	TRBJ2-5	.	TRBD2	TGTGCCAGCAGCCCCGTTAGTGGGGGAGGGCAAGAGACCCAGTACTTC	CASSPVSGGGQETQYF
TRBV15	TRBJ2-3	.	TRBD2	TGTGCCACCAGCAGAGCGGGGGGGTCGAGCACAGATACGCAGTATTTT	CATSRAGGSSTDTQYF
TRBV4-3	TRBJ2-1	.	TRBD2	TGCGCCAGCAGCCAGGCCGGGACTAGCGGGACGGATGAGCAGTTCTTC	CASSQAGTSGTDEQFF
TRBV27	TRBJ2-7	.	.	TGTGCCAGCAGTTTTACTGCCGGGACACACGAGCAGTACTTC	CASSFTAGTHEQYF
TRBV6-5	TRBJ2-3	medium-sized	.	TGTGCCAGCAGTAGGGGTTTCACAGATACGCAGTATTTT	CASSRGFTDTQYF
TRBV7-9	TRBJ1-1	.	.	TGTGCCAGCAGCTTAGTACTACATACGAACACTGAAGCTTTCTTT	CASSLVLHTNTEAFF
TRBV2	TRBJ2-1	.	TRBD2	TGTGCCAGCAGTGGCGGGGGGGTCTACAATGAGCAGTTCTTC	CASSGGGVYNEQFF
TRBV7-3	TRBJ1-1	.	TRBD1	TGTGCCAGCAGCTTAGGAGTTCCCCTTCTGGGACAGATCGTACCCCTGAACACTGAAGCTTTCTTT	CASSLGVPLLGQIVPLNTEAFF